The entry below gives a single TCR beta chain sequence along with its context. This clonotype was seen ten or more times. Its binding antigen is unknown. Within one base of it there is no much larger clone, and no base qualities were kept. These data come from a study of neurological immune-mediated disorders (dated by TCRdb to between 2017 and 2020). Regarding the study in general: The study compared peripheral blood TCR-beta repertoires of HTLV-I-associated myelopathy (HAM/TSP) patients, multiple sclerosis patients and healthy controls using UMI-based sequencing. The cohort was made up of 68 subjects, consisting of some 14 HAM/TSP patients, approximately 35 multiple sclerosis patients and some 20 healthy controls. Longitudinal samples, technical triplicates and paired sorted CD4+ and CD8+ T-cell subsets, alongside PBMC samples, were included among the approximately 110 TCR-beta libraries. Results the study describes overall, beyond this receptor: TCR clonal expansion was highest in HAM/TSP patients and lowest in MS patients, with MS patients falling below even healthy controls. Across subjects, expanded clones never shared an identical CDR3 amino acid sequence, which suggests that the TCR-beta repertoires in every group were private.

The healthy controls were volunteers from blood banks in Maryland, USA. For unsorted PBMC libraries, 2 million PBMCs were used after storage in RNAlater at -80 degrees C until RNA extraction. PBMCs were separated from peripheral blood using Ficoll-Hypaque density gradient centrifugation and then cryopreserved in liquid nitrogen. To synthesize cDNA, template-switch 5'RACE was performed with a primer carrying a 10-nucleotide random unique molecular identifier so that each TCR transcript was tagged. Over 180 million TCR-beta sequences, covering 15-18 subjects, were produced in each sequencing run. The RNeasy kit was used to extract total RNA. TCR-beta VDJ regions were amplified with primers for the TCR constant region and the 5'RACE anchor, using the KAPA Real-time Library Amplification kit. A first PCR added sample indexes and Illumina adaptors, and a second PCR then raised library yield. After Ampure bead purification, the roughly 650 bp TCR product was size-selected on a 2% E-gel SizeSelection system. Before pooling, library quality was checked on a Bioanalyzer, concentration was measured with Qubit, and libraries were quantified with the Kapa Library Quantification kit. An Illumina HiSeq 2500 was used to sequence the libraries paired-end at 2 x 150 bp. To increase sequence diversity, about 25-31% phiX was spiked into each library pool. The original methods were these. The UMI-based MiGEC pipeline processed quality-filtered reads and removed over 85% of raw TCR sequences during error correction. VDJ genes were aligned to IMGT germline references, and clonotypes were defined by unique CDR3 amino acid sequence plus V-J genes. Clonal expansion, Shannon diversity, and CDR3 relatedness (CalcPairwiseDistances, ClusterSamples) were evaluated with VDJtools, and phylogenetic trees were built with CLCbio workbench. A clone was classed as expanded if it had 8 or more unique UMIs, a cutoff based on coefficient-of-variation modelling across technical triplicates. TCRdb reran the public reads through fastp at Q25 and MiXCR, keeping productive beta chains. Every distinct CDR3 protein forms one entry, paired with its most common genes and DNA. The authors' filters were not applied to this entry. In this sample the table shows 28,000 or so distinct CDR3 sequences, around a fifth of which occur a single time. The ten largest account for roughly 17% of the sample.

Relative to germline, V is missing 3 bases and J is missing 4 bases, with 5 bases of the junction outside any gene match. CDR1 and CDR2 are drawn from the germline V gene (reference sequence): DFQATT, SNEGSKA. Taken from cysteine to phenylalanine, the CDR3 has 13 residues. Just CDR3 DNA is preserved here, 39 bases in frame from base 1. The TCR comes from an older woman in good health. Sequencing was performed on PBMCs. Recombination joined TRBV20-1 with TRBJ2-5; the central 7 bases match TRBD1. CDR3 sequence: CSARTGHRETQYF. The nucleotide sequence reads TGCAGTGCTAGGACAGGGCATCGAGAGACCCAGTACTTC.